The rows below give T cell receptor beta chains drawn from one sample of a study of STAT5B mutations in CD4+ large granular lymphocyte leukemia. The table came from immunoSEQ multiplex PCR; TCRdb's copy has only in-frame clones and leaves some out. The repertoire holds some 40,000 clones, 80% to 90% seen once, with 2% to 3% in the top ten. The sequenced sample consisted of CD4+ T cells from blood buffy coats. The receptors shown here come from a human donor in good health. Each CDR3 is given with its conserved first and last residue.

cdr3_aa: CASREDSSNTEAFF
v_call: TRBV6-6
j_call: TRBJ1-1

cdr3_aa: CASSGAGETQYF
v_call: TRBV2
j_call: TRBJ2-5

cdr3_aa: CSVVAGAQETQYF
v_call: TRBV29-1
j_call: TRBJ2-5

cdr3_aa: CASSFRDTEAFF
v_call: TRBV5-1
j_call: TRBJ1-1

cdr3_aa: CASSVGPGQGTYEQYF
v_call: TRBV9
j_call: TRBJ2-7

cdr3_aa: CASSLAGYIYEQYF
v_call: TRBV7-9
j_call: TRBJ2-7

cdr3_aa: CASSLGGRGAVQPQHF
v_call: TRBV28
j_call: TRBJ1-5

cdr3_aa: CASSPNGPSTDTQYF
v_call: TRBV7-3
j_call: TRBJ2-3

cdr3_aa: CASSSRLAGGAGELFF
v_call: TRBV5-5
j_call: TRBJ2-2

cdr3_aa: CASSLLGLNTEAFF
v_call: TRBV11-2
j_call: TRBJ1-1

cdr3_aa: CAWSVALQTEAFF
v_call: TRBV30
j_call: TRBJ1-1

cdr3_aa: CASRTSDSSEQYF
v_call: TRBV19
j_call: TRBJ2-7

cdr3_aa: CASSKPTSGSPTDTQYF
v_call: TRBV11-2
j_call: TRBJ2-3

cdr3_aa: CASSFQVTGANVLTF
v_call: TRBV7-9
j_call: TRBJ2-6

cdr3_aa: CASSPGGSGGNEQFF
v_call: TRBV7-2
j_call: TRBJ2-1

cdr3_aa: CASRDAAGTGGSPFSGELFF
v_call: TRBV5-1
j_call: TRBJ2-2

cdr3_aa: CASSVMNEQFF
v_call: TRBV2
j_call: TRBJ2-1

cdr3_aa: CSVSPHLRPGETQYF
v_call: TRBV29-1
j_call: TRBJ2-5

cdr3_aa: CASNSIGQGDTEAFF
v_call: TRBV27
j_call: TRBJ1-1

cdr3_aa: CASQIRGVYEQYF
v_call: TRBV6-1
j_call: TRBJ2-7

cdr3_aa: CASRREGRYEQYF
v_call: TRBV11-2
j_call: TRBJ2-7

cdr3_aa: CASSLLRESTGELFF
v_call: TRBV5-4
j_call: TRBJ2-2

cdr3_aa: CASSGLGHQETQYF
v_call: TRBV9
j_call: TRBJ2-5

cdr3_aa: CASSPIQGDTEAFF
v_call: TRBV6-1
j_call: TRBJ1-1

cdr3_aa: CASSFDSGTEAFF
v_call: TRBV5-1
j_call: TRBJ1-1

cdr3_aa: CAWTTGAAETQYF
v_call: TRBV30
j_call: TRBJ2-5

cdr3_aa: CAWSVPGTVNYGYTF
v_call: TRBV30
j_call: TRBJ1-2

cdr3_aa: CATKGSSYEQYF
v_call: TRBV28
j_call: TRBJ2-7

cdr3_aa: CASSIQDLAEAFF
v_call: TRBV7-2
j_call: TRBJ1-1

cdr3_aa: CASSEATQNTEAFF
v_call: TRBV2
j_call: TRBJ1-1

cdr3_aa: CASSVEGQGLSPLHF
v_call: TRBV9
j_call: TRBJ1-6

cdr3_aa: CASSALGTGTVYGYTF
v_call: TRBV9
j_call: TRBJ1-2

cdr3_aa: CASTQDGYSNQPQHF
v_call: TRBV19
j_call: TRBJ1-5

cdr3_aa: CASSPSQGNTGELFF
v_call: TRBV11-3
j_call: TRBJ2-2

cdr3_aa: CASSVSGTSYNEQFF
v_call: TRBV9
j_call: TRBJ2-1

cdr3_aa: CASTPGGLAGVREQFF
v_call: TRBV7-9
j_call: TRBJ2-1

cdr3_aa: CASSFGVAGEAQYF
v_call: TRBV7-2
j_call: TRBJ2-3

cdr3_aa: CASDKIGSNQPQHF
v_call: TRBV19
j_call: TRBJ1-5

cdr3_aa: CSVSARGRKNQPQHF
v_call: TRBV29-1
j_call: TRBJ1-5

cdr3_aa: CATSSVTGGTEAFF
v_call: TRBV15
j_call: TRBJ1-1

cdr3_aa: CASSPNRYTEAFF
v_call: TRBV18
j_call: TRBJ1-1

cdr3_aa: CASSSLQAISYNEQFF
v_call: TRBV27
j_call: TRBJ2-1

cdr3_aa: CASSLAGSYGYTF
v_call: TRBV5-4
j_call: TRBJ1-2

cdr3_aa: CASSFLAGAYNEQFF
v_call: TRBV5-1
j_call: TRBJ2-1

cdr3_aa: CASSTAGRELDTQYF
v_call: TRBV19
j_call: TRBJ2-3

cdr3_aa: CASSNQRISMYEQYF
v_call: TRBV21-1
j_call: TRBJ2-7

cdr3_aa: CASSPEFGYTF
v_call: TRBV18
j_call: TRBJ1-2

cdr3_aa: CASSTGTEDDEQYF
v_call: TRBV19
j_call: TRBJ2-7

cdr3_aa: CASSFPGGGYTF
v_call: TRBV27
j_call: TRBJ1-2

cdr3_aa: CASSSPDRGLTNEKLFF
v_call: TRBV28
j_call: TRBJ1-4

cdr3_aa: CASSATGISGANVLTF
v_call: TRBV2
j_call: TRBJ2-6

cdr3_aa: CASSWTGDTGELFF
v_call: TRBV6-5
j_call: TRBJ2-2

cdr3_aa: CASLYSGANVLTF
v_call: TRBV13
j_call: TRBJ2-6

cdr3_aa: CASSVVGEGQYF
v_call: TRBV10-2
j_call: TRBJ2-7

cdr3_aa: CSVDGTNTEAFF
v_call: TRBV29-1
j_call: TRBJ1-1

cdr3_aa: CASRPRDSAKNIQYF
v_call: TRBV6-5
j_call: TRBJ2-4

cdr3_aa: CASSPRGVQETQYF
v_call: TRBV27
j_call: TRBJ2-5

cdr3_aa: CASSLASYQPQHF
v_call: TRBV7-2
j_call: TRBJ1-5

cdr3_aa: CASYLRGTTEAFF
v_call: TRBV27
j_call: TRBJ1-1